The source of this T cell receptor beta chain is a study of graft-versus-host responses after intestinal transplantation listed by TCRdb under 2021. For the study in its entirety: The transplants that recipients got were multivisceral, liver-intestinal, or isolated intestinal. Every recipient was given anti-thymocyte globulin induction, followed by roughly 3 years of maintenance tacrolimus and steroids. After intestinal transplantation, graft-versus-host and host-versus-graft alloreactive T cell clones in the graft, circulation and bone marrow were tracked using bulk TCR-beta CDR3 sequencing. To identify alloreactive clones, pre-transplant mixed lymphocyte reaction products were sequenced and compared with unstimulated pre-transplant donor and recipient T cells. A cohort of some 24 intestinal transplant recipients, including one retransplant, was enrolled, and 3 patients lacking pretransplant specimens were excluded. A peak of at least 4% donor T cells among recipient peripheral blood mononuclear cells was the definition used for donor T cell macrochimerism. Samples from a few later patients were sequenced in-house on an Illumina MiSeq with MiXCR processing rather than by the commercial service.

Receptors were amplified or captured by the immunoSEQ multiplex PCR assay. For most patients, genomic DNA was isolated with the Qiagen DNeasy Blood and Tissue Kit and sent frozen to Adaptive Biotechnologies for TCR sequencing. For most patients, genomic DNA was subjected to high-throughput TCR-beta CDR3 sequencing by Adaptive Biotechnologies. The original methods were these. Adaptive's ImmunoSEQ software supplied the TCR sequencing data for 15 to 20 patients, while MiXCR and VDJtools were used to process a few other patients. To correct CD4 versus CD8 sorting errors, any sequence found in both subsets at a frequency ratio below 5:1 was removed. CDR3 nucleotide sequences shared by donor and recipient were removed because the origin of these sequences could not be assigned. Alloreactive clones required at least 2-fold expansion over unstimulated cells and minimum CFSE-low frequency of 0.002% (template counts) or 0.001% (read counts). Mappable clones were those detected in sequenced pre-transplant spleen, lymph node, or MLR CFSE-low populations of the donor or recipient. Cumulative frequency of alloreactive clones was calculated as a percentage of all sequences weighted by copy number. This immuneACCESS table, as held by TCRdb, lists in-frame sequences with V and J called but not all clones. Of the missing ones, under half trace to an unresolved V gene in checked studies; the others have no known cause. The DNA was the basis for D and trimming; V, J and clone size are from that table. The sample table records about 9,600 clones; 25% to 30% of these occur just once. Of the sample, under 8% is held by the ten largest clones.

What the study reported, not specific to this receptor: Conclusions were limited by the relatively low number and heterogeneity of intestinal transplant patients. In patients with donor T cell macrochimerism, the allografts had high GvH to HvG T cell clonal ratios. GvH clones turned up in recipient bone marrow, with some appearing earlier in ileal mucosa or blood, a pattern consistent with an intestinal mucosal origin. Early after transplant, declines in HvG clones were associated with peak levels of circulating GvH clones.

The sample's time point label is to be understood as: cells obtained before transplantation from donor or recipient. In the mixed lymphocyte reactions, roughly 200,000 CFSE-labeled pre-transplant responders were plated with roughly 200,000 irradiated violet-dye-labeled stimulators and cultured for 5 to 7 days. After the mixed lymphocyte reaction, proliferating CD3+CD4+CFSE-low and CD3+CD8+CFSE-low responder cells were FACS-sorted on a BD Influx sorter. This clone was detected only a few times. The input lacks base qualities; no much larger clone sits a single base away. The germline V gene sets CDR1 to KGHSH and CDR2 to LQKENI. The trim is 3 bases for V and 5 bases for J, with a gap of 16 bases between the germline ends. There are 15 amino acids in the CDR3, from cysteine to phenylalanine inclusive. CDR3 DNA is the only sequence kept; it has 45 bases, read in frame from the first base.

The V and J segments used are TRBV18 and TRBJ1-2, and TRBD1 may be the D gene, going by 5 matching bases. The sequence was obtained from a human patient who received an intestinal transplant. Sequencing was performed on alloreactive CD8+ T cells from a mixed lymphocyte reaction culture, taken before intestinal transplant. The cell subset or site label, as the study defines it: CFSE-low proliferating T cells sorted from approximately 6-day pre-transplant mixed lymphocyte reaction (GvH or HvG direction). This receptor carries the CDR3 CASSPRQLLTYGYTF. The nucleotides are TGTGCCAGCTCACCCCGACAGTTGCTAACTTATGGCTACACCTTC.